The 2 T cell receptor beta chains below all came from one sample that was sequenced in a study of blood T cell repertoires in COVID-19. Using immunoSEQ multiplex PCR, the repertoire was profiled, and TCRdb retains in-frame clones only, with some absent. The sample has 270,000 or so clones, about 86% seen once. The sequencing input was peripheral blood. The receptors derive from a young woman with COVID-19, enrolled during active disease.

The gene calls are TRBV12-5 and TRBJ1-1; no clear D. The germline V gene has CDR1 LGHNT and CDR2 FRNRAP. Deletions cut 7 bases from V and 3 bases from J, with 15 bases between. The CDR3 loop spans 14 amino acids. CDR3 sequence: CASALLNSDTEAFF. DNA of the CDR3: TGTGCTAGTGCCCTGTTAAACAGTGACACTGAAGCTTTCTTT. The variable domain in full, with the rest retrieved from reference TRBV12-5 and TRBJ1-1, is DARVTQTPRHKVTEMGQEVTMRCQPILGHNTVFWYRQTMMQGLELLAYFRNRAPLDDSGMPKDRFSAEMPDATLATLKIQPSEPRDSAVYFCASALLNSDTEAFFGQGTRLTVV.

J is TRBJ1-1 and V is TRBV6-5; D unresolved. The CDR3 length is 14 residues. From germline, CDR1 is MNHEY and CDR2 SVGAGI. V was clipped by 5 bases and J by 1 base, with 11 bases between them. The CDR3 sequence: CASSPGLKNTEAFF. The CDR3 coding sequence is TGTGCCAGCAGTCCCGGACTGAAGAACACTGAAGCTTTCTTT.